Given below is one TCR beta chain in context. This entry comes from a study of T-cell reconstitution after alpha-beta-depleted transplantation in children. For TCRbeta, the library was prepared with unique molecular identifiers. TCRdb reanalysed the PCR reads using MiXCR and keeps one entry per CDR3 protein. This sample has about 610,000 distinct CDR3 sequences, with approximately 30% found just once. Germline V gene sequence: CDR1 MNHEY, CDR2 SVGAGI. V lost 4 bases, J lost 4 bases, and 13 bases lay in between. This CDR3 comprises 14 residues. The rearrangement uses TRBV6-5 and TRBJ1-1; D gene unclear. The clonotype was recovered from a boy younger than two with Wiskott-Aldrich syndrome, due to receive a stem cell transplant. The material was PBMCs, obtained before TCRalphabeta/CD19-depleted stem cell transplant. The CDR3 DNA reads as TGTGCCAGCAGTTTGATCTTCGGAGGCACTGAAGCTTTCTTT. Translating it yields CASSLIFGGTEAFF.